This T cell receptor beta chain was captured by sequencing in a study of blood T cell repertoires in COVID-19. Study summary: Acute and convalescent COVID-19 specimens originated in the United States, Italy and Spain. From T cells, B-cell-depleted T cells, or PBMCs came the material, which was cDNA or gDNA.

A note on this clone: Other DNA sequences in the sample encode the same CDR3.

Germline trimming cut 0 bases from V and 3 bases from J; bases unmatched to any gene: 2. The CDR3 is made up of 16 amino acids. CDR1 and CDR2 (germline): SGHRS, YFSETQ. The repertoire was sequenced with immunoSEQ multiplex PCR; TCRdb's copy has only in-frame clones and lacks some. The sample consists of 350,000 or so clones, approximately 82% of them appearing once. The sequence derives from a man younger than 45 with active or convalescent COVID-19. Material for sequencing was peripheral blood. The rearrangement uses TRBV5-1 and TRBJ2-3; TRBD2 aligns across 12 bases. The CDR3 region has the DNA TGCGCCAGCAGCTTGGGACTAGCGGGGGTAACAGATACGCAGTATTTT. This sequence encodes CASSLGLAGVTDTQYF.